This T cell receptor (beta chain) is from a study of blood T cells in healthy people across ages. Germline CDR1 and CDR2: SGHRS and YFSETQ. The CDR3 has 15 amino acids. V lost 3 bases, J lost 10 bases, and 12 bases stayed unmatched. Study findings and constraints: Both naive CD4+ cell counts and diversity were greater in long-lived donors than in aged donors.

Every donor contributed approximately 10 milliliters of peripheral blood by blood draw. For the second PCR, which ran for about 7 to 11 cycles, a sample-barcoded 5' primer and a J-beta primer mix were used. TCRdb re-analysed the 5' RACE reads in MiXCR, keeping a single row per CDR3 protein. The sample carries about 1,800,000 distinct CDR3 sequences, approximately 28% recorded once. Turning to this clonotype: Its target is unknown.

J is TRBJ1-1 and V is TRBV5-1; 10 bases map to TRBD1. The origin of this receptor is a young woman in good health. The sample comprised blood. Written as DNA, the CDR3 is TGCGCCAGCAGCTACGGAAGGGACAGGGGCTGGGGAGCTTTCTTT. As protein: CASSYGRDRGWGAFF.